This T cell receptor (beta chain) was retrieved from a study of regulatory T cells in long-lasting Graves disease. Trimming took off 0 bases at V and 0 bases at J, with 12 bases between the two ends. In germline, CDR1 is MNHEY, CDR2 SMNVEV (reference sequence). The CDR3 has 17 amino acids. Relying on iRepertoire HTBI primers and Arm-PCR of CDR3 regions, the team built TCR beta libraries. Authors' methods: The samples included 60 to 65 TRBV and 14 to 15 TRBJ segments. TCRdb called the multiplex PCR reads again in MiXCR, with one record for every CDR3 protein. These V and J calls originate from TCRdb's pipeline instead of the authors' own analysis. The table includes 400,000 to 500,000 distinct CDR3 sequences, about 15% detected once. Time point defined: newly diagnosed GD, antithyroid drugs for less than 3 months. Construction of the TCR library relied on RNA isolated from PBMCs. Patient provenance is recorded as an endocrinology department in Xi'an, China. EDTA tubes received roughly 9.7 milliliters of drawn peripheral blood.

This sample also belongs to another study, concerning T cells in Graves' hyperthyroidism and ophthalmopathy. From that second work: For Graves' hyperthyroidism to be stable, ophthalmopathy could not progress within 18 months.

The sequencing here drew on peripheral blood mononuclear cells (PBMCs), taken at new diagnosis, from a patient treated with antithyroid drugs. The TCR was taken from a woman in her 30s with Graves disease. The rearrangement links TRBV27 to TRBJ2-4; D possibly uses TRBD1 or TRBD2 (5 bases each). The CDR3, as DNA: TGTGCCAGCAGTTTATCCCCAGGGACCCTAGCCAAAAACATTCAGTACTTC. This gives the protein CASSLSPGTLAKNIQYF.